Below are 27 T cell receptor beta chains sequenced from a single sample in a study of cytomegalovirus exposure and HLA in healthy donors. This PCR relied on a set of 60 Vbeta primers and 13 Jbeta primers. Sequenced by immunoSEQ multiplex PCR; TCRdb stores in-frame clones only, minus some. Of roughly 190,000 clones in the sample, roughly 80% were seen once. The material sequenced was PBMCs. The receptors come from a woman aged 18-29 years in good health and CMV-seronegative.

The chain combines TRBV6-6 with TRBJ1-2; a possible D gene is TRBD1 (5 bases). The CDR3 loop spans 16 amino acids. Trimming removed 0 bases from V and 0 bases from J, with 11 bases in between. In germline, CDR1 is MNHNY, CDR2 SVGAGI (reference sequence). The chain's CDR3 is CASSYSADSTNYGYTF. The CDR3, as DNA: TGTGCCAGCAGTTACTCGGCAGACAGTACTAACTATGGCTACACCTTC.

J is TRBJ2-1 and V is TRBV19; a weak D match, TRBD1 (5 bases). V dropped 3 bases and J dropped 4 bases, with 13 bases sitting between them. The CDR3 covers 15 residues. Germline CDR1 is LNHDA and CDR2 is SQIVND (reference sequence). The CDR3 bases are TGTGCCAGTAGTATTATGCAGGGCGAGTACAATGAGCAGTTCTTC. This translates into CASSIMQGEYNEQFF. The full variable domain, its missing parts supplied by reference TRBV19 and TRBJ2-1, is DGGITQSPKYLFRKEGQNVTLSCEQNLNHDAMYWYRQDPGQGLRLIYYSQIVNDFQKGDIAEGYSVSREKKESFPLTVTSAQKNPTAFYLCASSIMQGEYNEQFFGPGTRLTVL.

The chain joins TRBV5-1 to TRBJ2-3; no definite D call. The V and J ends lost 0 bases and 2 bases respectively, with 7 bases between them. Germline V CDR1 and CDR2: SGHRS, YFSETQ. This CDR3 region has 14 residues. This CDR3 reads CASSLEIYTDTQYF. The CDR3 DNA is TGCGCCAGCAGCTTGGAAATTTACACAGATACGCAGTATTTT.

The chain has TRBV5-1 and TRBJ1-2; 7 bases agree with TRBD1. This CDR3 comprises 15 residues. Germline V gene lookup returns CDR1 SGHRS and CDR2 YFSETQ. With 4 bases clipped from V and 6 bases from J, the junction kept 12 bases outside the gene matches. In DNA, the CDR3 is TGCGCCAGCAGCCCGAGGACAGGTCAAGATAATGGCTACACCTTC. Its translation: CASSPRTGQDNGYTF.

V is TRBV5-1 and J is TRBJ2-7, with D unresolved. Germline CDR1 is SGHRS and CDR2 is YFSETQ. Trimming took off 2 bases at V and 0 bases at J, with 12 bases between the two ends. The CDR3 is 15 residues long. CDR3 bases: TGCGCCAGCAGCTTAGACATCATGAGCTCCTACGAGCAGTACTTC. It is translated as CASSLDIMSSYEQYF.

V is TRBV6-5 and J is TRBJ2-1; 11 positions match TRBD2. Germline CDR1 MNHEY, CDR2 SVGAGI. The J segment lost 4 bases and the V segment lost 5 bases, leaving 4 bases of the junction unmatched. The CDR3 is 15 residues long. CDR3 nucleotides: TGTGCCAGCAGTCGAACTAGCGGGGGATACAATGAGCAGTTCTTC. Translating gives CASSRTSGGYNEQFF.

The rearrangement links TRBV11-2 to TRBJ2-7; no clear D gene. Germline V gives CDR1 SGHAT, CDR2 FQNNGV. This CDR3 spans 16 amino acids. The V end lost 5 bases, the J end lost 0 bases, and 17 bases lay between the germline ends. This CDR3 reads CASSLLAGQSSYEQYF. In nucleotides, the CDR3 is TGTGCCAGCAGCCTTTTGGCAGGCCAAAGCTCCTACGAGCAGTACTTC.

The chain carries TRBV6-5 and TRBJ2-1; D call uncertain. The CDR3 consists of 12 residues. Trimming removed 5 bases from V and 5 bases from J, with 7 bases in between. Germline-derived CDR1 and CDR2 are MNHEY and SVGAGI. The CDR3 coding sequence is TGTGCCAGCAGTGGCGACAACAATGAGCAGTTCTTC. Translated, it gives CASSGDNNEQFF.

The J gene is TRBJ2-2, the V gene TRBV2; D is perhaps TRBD1 (5 bases). Germline V gives CDR1 SNHLY, CDR2 FYNNEI. Trimming cost V 3 bases and J 0 bases, with 8 bases left between them. This CDR3 has 15 residues. The CDR3 nucleotides are TGTGCCAGCAGTGACAGGGTCGCGAACACCGGGGAGCTGTTTTTT. Translated: CASSDRVANTGELFF.

A few counts support this clone. This chain connects TRBV2 to TRBJ1-6, with D possibly being TRBD1 (6 bases). This CDR3 is 13 amino acids long. CDR1 is SNHLY, CDR2 FYNNEI, per germline. Deletions cut 10 bases from V and 6 bases from J, with 13 bases between. The CDR3 DNA sequence: TGTGCCACCCACAGGGAGGGTAATTCACCCCTCCACTTT. This sequence encodes CATHREGNSPLHF.

This clone occurred once. DNA of the CDR3: TGTGCCAGCAGCCTGGGACAGGGGATGAATGTGAATGAGCAGTTCTTC. Encoded protein: CASSLGQGMNVNEQFF. The gene calls are TRBV7-8 and TRBJ2-1, with 10 bases matching TRBD1. Germline trimming cut 5 bases from V and 7 bases from J; bases unmatched to any gene: 11. The CDR3 sequence is 16 residues long. Germline CDR1 SGHVS, CDR2 FQNEAQ.

The chain is built from TRBV10-3 and TRBJ1-2; TRBD1 is a possible D gene (6 bases). CDR1 and CDR2 (germline): ENHRY, SYGVKD. V was clipped by 0 bases and J by 1 base, with 9 bases between them. The CDR3 runs to 15 residues. CDR3 protein: CAISESRGSNYGYTF. CDR3 DNA: TGTGCCATCAGTGAGTCCAGGGGCAGTAACTATGGCTACACCTTC.

The V call is TRBV7-2, the J call TRBJ1-1; 7 nucleotides agree with TRBD1. The germline gives CDR1 SGHTA, CDR2 FQGNSA. J was trimmed by 5 bases and V by 4 bases; bases with no gene match: 4. The CDR3 sequence is 13 residues long. CDR3 bases: TGTGCCAGCAGCTCAAGGGGGCGAACTGAAGCTTTCTTT. It yields the protein CASSSRGRTEAFF.

The V gene is TRBV28, the J gene TRBJ2-7, with 7 nucleotides matching TRBD1. J was trimmed by 3 bases and V by 6 bases; bases with no gene match: 8. This CDR3 has 14 amino acids. Germline V gene lookup returns CDR1 MDHEN and CDR2 SYDVKM. CDR3 nucleotides: TGTGCCAGCAGCACACCGGGACAGTACTACGAGCAGTACTTC. Its translation: CASSTPGQYYEQYF.

The chain uses TRBV28 and TRBJ1-5; tentative D call: TRBD1 (6 bases). The length of the CDR3 is 13 residues. CDR1 and CDR2 from the germline V gene are MDHEN and SYDVKM. V was trimmed by 6 bases and J by 4 bases, leaving 10 bases between them. The CDR3 DNA reads TGTGCCAGCAGGCAGGACAGTAATCAGCCCCAGCATTTT. Translation gives CASRQDSNQPQHF.

This clone was detected a few times. The rearrangement uses TRBV5-1 and TRBJ2-1; 15 nucleotides line up with TRBD2. Germline V CDR1 and CDR2: SGHRS, YFSETQ. The V gene end was trimmed by 3 bases and the J gene end by 5 bases; junction bases not matched to a gene: 3. The CDR3 is made up of 16 amino acids. The DNA of the CDR3 is TGCGCCAGCAGCTCCGGACTAGCGGGAGGGAACAATGAGCAGTTCTTC. Translating gives CASSSGLAGGNNEQFF.

V usage is TRBV7-8 and J usage is TRBJ2-3; perhaps TRBD2 as D (6 bases). Trimming cost V 5 bases and J 2 bases, with 20 bases left between them. Germline values: CDR1 SGHVS, CDR2 FQNEAQ. The length of the CDR3 is 17 residues. This CDR3 reads CASSLPTVAALTDTQYF. For the CDR3, the DNA is TGTGCCAGCAGCCTGCCAACCGTAGCGGCTCTCACAGATACGCAGTATTTT.

This clone has a single count. The chain employs TRBV11-2 and TRBJ2-7, with 10 positions matching TRBD2. This CDR3 has 17 amino acids. The junction had 15 bases not matched to a gene; V was cut back by 3 bases and J by 7 bases. Germline V gene sequence: CDR1 SGHAT, CDR2 FQNNGV. The CDR3 here is CASSFILLAGSLSEQYF. The CDR3 DNA sequence: TGTGCCAGCAGCTTTATTCTACTAGCGGGGTCCCTTTCGGAGCAGTACTTC. Full variable domain (missing parts from reference TRBV11-2 and TRBJ2-7): EAGVAQSPRYKIIEKRQSVAFWCNPISGHATLYWYQQILGQGPKLLIQFQNNGVVDDSQLPKDRFSAERLKGVDSTLKIQPAKLEDSAVYLCASSFILLAGSLSEQYFGPGTRLTVT.

This clone appeared a few times. V and J are TRBV27 and TRBJ2-7, with D perhaps matching TRBD1 (6 bases). The ends were cut back, 2 bases at V and 1 base at J, with 12 bases in the middle. The germline CDR1 and CDR2 sequences are MNHEY and SMNVEV (reference sequence). The CDR3 consists of 15 residues. CDR3 loop: CASSLVPGQSYEQYF. Written as DNA, the CDR3 is TGTGCCAGCAGTTTAGTCCCGGGACAATCCTACGAGCAGTACTTC.

This chain links TRBV9 with TRBJ1-5, with D perhaps matching TRBD1 (5 bases). The CDR3 spans 15 residues. Per germline, CDR1 SGDLS and CDR2 YYNGEE. Trimming cost V 4 bases and J 1 base, with 12 bases left between them. The CDR3 DNA sequence: TGTGCCAGCAGCTCCGGGGGTGGAAGCAATCAGCCCCAGCATTTT. It is translated as CASSSGGGSNQPQHF.

This chain joins TRBV10-2 and TRBJ1-1; the match to TRBD1 covers 7 bases. J lost 5 bases, V lost 6 bases, and 6 bases had no gene match. Germline V gives CDR1 WSHSY, CDR2 SAAADI. The CDR3 extends over 13 amino acids. DNA for the CDR3: TGCGCCAGCAGGGCAGGGGGGACAACTGAAGCTTTCTTT. It specifies CASRAGGTTEAFF.

The chain links TRBV29-1 to TRBJ1-1; possibly TRBD1 for D (5 bases). The germline CDR1 and CDR2 sequences are SQVTM and ANQGSEA. This CDR3 is built from 12 residues. V was shortened by 4 bases and J by 8 bases, with 14 bases between the two germline ends. The CDR3 reads CSVGVTGAEAFF. In nucleotides, the CDR3 is TGCAGCGTTGGGGTAACTGGGGCCGAAGCTTTCTTT.

This chain uses TRBV19 with TRBJ1-2, with TRBD1 as a possible D gene (5 bases). There are 15 residues in the CDR3. Germline CDR1 reads LNHDA; CDR2 reads SQIVND (reference sequence). The V end was cut by 0 bases, the J end by 4 bases, with 12 bases between. The CDR3, as DNA: TGTGCCAGTAGTATAGATTGGCCAGGGCGCTATGGCTACACCTTC. The encoded protein is CASSIDWPGRYGYTF.

This clone was observed a single time. The rearrangement links TRBV6-1 to TRBJ2-3, with D possibly being TRBD2 (6 bases). Germline assignment: CDR1 MNHNS and CDR2 SASEGT. This CDR3 is built from 20 residues. V shed 1 base and J shed 0 bases, with 23 bases lying between them. CDR3 sequence (DNA): TGTGCCAGCAGTGAAGGCCCCCTCGCGCGGGGACTCACTAGCACAGATACGCAGTATTTT. Amino acids: CASSEGPLARGLTSTDTQYF.

This rearrangement joins TRBV5-1 to TRBJ1-1; maybe TRBD1 (5 bases). This CDR3 has 16 amino acids. Germline V gene data show CDR1 as SGHRS and CDR2 as YFSETQ. V was clipped by 5 bases and J by 5 bases, with 22 bases between them. The CDR3 region has the DNA TGCGCCAGCAGTACAATGGGGGGGATTGGTGCGACTGAAGCTTTCTTT. Translating gives CASSTMGGIGATEAFF.

The chain combines TRBV28 with TRBJ1-1; maybe TRBD1 (5 bases). The CDR3 spans 15 residues. V was pared by 6 bases and J by 1 base, with 15 bases between. In germline, CDR1 is MDHEN, CDR2 SYDVKM. This chain's CDR3 is CASRRQGPGNTEAFF. CDR3 in DNA: TGTGCCAGCAGGAGGCAGGGCCCCGGGAACACTGAAGCTTTCTTT.

This sequence joins TRBV18 and TRBJ2-7; weak D call: TRBD1 (6 bases). The CDR3 spans 16 residues. Germline CDR1 reads KGHSH; CDR2 reads LQKENI. Trimming cost V 3 bases and J 1 base, with 16 bases left between them. This chain's CDR3 is CASSPIVQGKSYEQYF. CDR3 sequence (DNA): TGTGCCAGCTCACCGATTGTTCAGGGGAAATCCTACGAGCAGTACTTC.